This TCR beta chain was sequenced for a study of control samples from healthy donors and cancer patients. Data came from immunoSEQ multiplex PCR; TCRdb stores just in-frame clones and leaves some out. The profile shows 100,000 to 150,000 clones, 92% of them singletons. The V gene's germline CDR1 is MNHEY and CDR2 SVGAGI. The CDR3 sequence is 14 residues long. J lost 3 bases, V lost 0 bases, and 0 bases had no gene match. This receptor was obtained from a man between 18 and 35 years old in good health. Sequences were obtained from blood. This chain links TRBV6-5 with TRBJ2-5; 8 nucleotides line up with TRBD1. The CDR3 is CASSYSTGEETQYF. Written as DNA, the CDR3 is TGTGCCAGCAGTTACTCGACAGGGGAAGAGACCCAGTACTTC.